The rows below give T cell receptor beta chains drawn from one sample of a study of blood T cell repertoires in COVID-19. The data were produced by immunoSEQ multiplex PCR, yet TCRdb's version contains in-frame clones alone and is incomplete. This sample has roughly 190,000 clones, with about 81% found just once. Material: peripheral blood. The receptors originated from a man under 40 with active or convalescent COVID-19. The CDR3 runs from the conserved cysteine through the conserved F or W. Fields, in order: D gene, J gene, clone size, V gene, CDR3 protein, CDR3 DNA. A D gene is named only where the DNA matches it firmly. The size field is filled for only some rows; it gives once, few, many or a size class.

d_gene: NA
j_gene: TRBJ1-1
abundance: NA
v_gene: TRBV5-1
CDR3aa: CASSWLTDTEAFF
CDR3nt: TGCGCCAGCAGCTGGCTGACAGACACTGAAGCTTTCTTT

d_gene: NA
j_gene: TRBJ2-5
abundance: NA
v_gene: TRBV12-3/TRBV12-4
CDR3aa: CASGGSNIETQYF
CDR3nt: TGTGCCAGCGGAGGGAGCAATATCGAGACCCAGTACTTC

d_gene: TRBD1
j_gene: TRBJ2-7
abundance: NA
v_gene: TRBV19
CDR3aa: CASSIGGTGGSYEQYF
CDR3nt: TGTGCCAGTAGTATAGGTGGGACAGGGGGCTCCTACGAGCAGTACTTC

d_gene: TRBD1
j_gene: TRBJ1-1
abundance: NA
v_gene: TRBV28
CDR3aa: CASSPQGDGTTEAFF
CDR3nt: TGTGCCAGCAGCCCACAGGGGGACGGTACCACTGAAGCTTTCTTT

d_gene: NA
j_gene: TRBJ1-2
abundance: NA
v_gene: TRBV6-5
CDR3aa: CASSLQGSYGYTF
CDR3nt: TGTGCCAGCAGCCTACAGGGAAGCTATGGCTACACCTTC

d_gene: TRBD1
j_gene: TRBJ1-6
abundance: NA
v_gene: TRBV25-1
CDR3aa: CASSDAGQGRSPLHF
CDR3nt: TGTGCCAGCAGTGACGCGGGACAGGGTCGGTCACCCCTCCACTTT

d_gene: NA
j_gene: TRBJ2-2
abundance: NA
v_gene: TRBV5-6
CDR3aa: CASSFLNRAGTGELFF
CDR3nt: TGTGCCAGCAGCTTCTTAAACAGGGCAGGCACCGGGGAGCTGTTTTTT

d_gene: NA
j_gene: TRBJ1-6
abundance: NA
v_gene: TRBV12-3/TRBV12-4
CDR3aa: CASSLGGHSPLHF
CDR3nt: TGTGCCAGCAGTTTAGGGGGCCATTCACCCCTCCACTTT

d_gene: TRBD1
j_gene: TRBJ2-1
abundance: NA
v_gene: TRBV2
CDR3aa: CASSGDRGQYNEQFF
CDR3nt: TGTGCCAGCAGCGGTGACAGGGGGCAATACAATGAGCAGTTCTTC

d_gene: TRBD2
j_gene: TRBJ2-1
abundance: NA
v_gene: TRBV19
CDR3aa: CASSIGAGGRNEQFF
CDR3nt: TGTGCCAGTAGTATAGGAGCGGGGGGGCGGAATGAGCAGTTCTTC

d_gene: TRBD2
j_gene: TRBJ2-1
abundance: few
v_gene: TRBV7-9
CDR3aa: CASSPYILAVGSSYNEQFF
CDR3nt: TGTGCCAGCAGCCCCTACATACTAGCGGTCGGGAGCTCCTACAATGAGCAGTTCTTC

d_gene: TRBD1
j_gene: TRBJ2-2
abundance: NA
v_gene: TRBV11-2
CDR3aa: CASSSRQGSTGELFF
CDR3nt: TGTGCCAGCAGCTCCAGACAGGGAAGCACCGGGGAGCTGTTTTTT

d_gene: NA
j_gene: TRBJ2-5
abundance: once
v_gene: TRBV7-8
CDR3aa: CASSLALLEEETQYF
CDR3nt: TGTGCCAGCAGCTTAGCGCTCCTGGAGGAAGAGACCCAGTACTTC